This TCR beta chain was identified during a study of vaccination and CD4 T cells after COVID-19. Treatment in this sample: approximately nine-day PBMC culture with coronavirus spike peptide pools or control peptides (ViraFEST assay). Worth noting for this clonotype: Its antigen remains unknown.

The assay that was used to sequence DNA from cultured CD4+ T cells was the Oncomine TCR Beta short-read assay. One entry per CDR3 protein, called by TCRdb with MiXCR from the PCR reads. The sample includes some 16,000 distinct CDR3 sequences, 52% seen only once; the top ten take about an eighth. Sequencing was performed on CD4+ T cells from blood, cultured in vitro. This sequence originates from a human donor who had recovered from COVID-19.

CDR3: CASSLSPTAMITDTQYF. The CDR3 region has the DNA TGTGCCAGCAGTTTATCCCCGACAGCCATGATCACAGATACGCAGTATTTT. The rearrangement links TRBV27 to TRBJ2-3, with a tentative D call TRBD1 (5 bases). This CDR3 is 17 amino acids long. Germline V lookup: CDR1 MNHEY, CDR2 SMNVEV (reference sequence). V gave up 0 bases and J gave up 2 bases, with 15 bases separating them.